These T cell receptor beta chains were read from a single sample in a study of cytomegalovirus exposure and HLA in healthy donors. The assay was immunoSEQ multiplex PCR, and TCRdb's table has in-frame clones only and misses some. There are about 130,000 clones in the sample; about four fifths occur only once, and around 3.5% lies in the top ten. The sequenced material came from PBMCs. These receptors all stem from a woman in her thirties or forties in good health and CMV-seropositive. Both conserved end residues are part of each CDR3. Fields, in order: V gene, J gene, clone size, D gene, CDR3 protein, CDR3 DNA. D genes are given only for firm matches. Part of the rows lack a size; the others show once, few, many or a class for expanded clones.

TRBV15,TRBJ1-1,NA,NA,CATSRVRVGPNTEAFF,TGTGCCACCAGCAGAGTTAGGGTGGGGCCAAACACTGAAGCTTTCTTT
TRBV27,TRBJ1-2,NA,TRBD1,CASSSRDRDYGYTF,TGTGCCAGCAGTTCCCGGGACAGGGACTATGGCTACACCTTC
TRBV7-8,TRBJ2-7,NA,NA,CASSLAPGAVYEQYF,TGTGCCAGCAGCTTAGCCCCAGGGGCAGTCTACGAGCAGTACTTC
TRBV13,TRBJ2-5,NA,TRBD2,CASSFGREIQTQYF,TGTGCCAGCAGCTTCGGGCGGGAGATTCAGACCCAGTACTTC
TRBV4-2,TRBJ2-1,NA,NA,CASSQDSGTYNEQFF,TGTGCCAGCAGCCAAGATAGCGGTACCTACAATGAGCAGTTCTTC
TRBV30,TRBJ2-1,NA,NA,CAWSRLRDGNLNEQFF,TGTGCCTGGAGTAGATTGCGGGACGGAAATCTCAATGAGCAGTTCTTC
TRBV10-2,TRBJ1-5,NA,NA,CASSQGSNQPQHF,TGCGCCAGCAGCCAGGGTAGCAATCAGCCCCAGCATTTT
TRBV7-6,TRBJ1-4,once,NA,CASSSTTTGEKLFF,TGTGCCAGCAGCTCAACGACCACAGGGGAAAAACTGTTTTTT
TRBV7-8,TRBJ1-2,few,NA,CASSLVVRQTPNYGYTF,TGTGCCAGCAGCTTAGTAGTTCGGCAGACTCCTAACTATGGCTACACCTTC
TRBV6-1,TRBJ1-5,NA,NA,CASRQGLIQPQHF,TGTGCCAGCAGACAGGGCTTGATCCAGCCCCAGCATTTT
TRBV19,TRBJ2-7,NA,TRBD2,CASSVVAGPYEQYF,TGTGCCAGTAGTGTTGTAGCGGGACCCTACGAGCAGTACTTC
TRBV2,TRBJ2-1,NA,NA,CASSVDSPGNEQFF,TGTGCCAGCAGTGTTGACAGTCCAGGCAATGAGCAGTTCTTC
TRBV28,TRBJ2-2,NA,NA,CASITAGSRNGELFF,TGTGCCAGCATCACCGCGGGCAGCCGTAACGGGGAGCTGTTTTTT
TRBV5-1,TRBJ1-2,few,NA,CASSLTGGNYGYTF,TGCGCCAGCAGCTTGACGGGGGGAAACTATGGCTACACCTTC
TRBV2,TRBJ2-7,NA,NA,CASTGVNSYEQYF,TGTGCCAGCACGGGGGTCAACTCCTACGAGCAGTACTTC
TRBV6-1,TRBJ2-1,NA,NA,CASSDLLYNEQFF,TGTGCCAGCAGTGACCTTCTATACAATGAGCAGTTCTTC
TRBV19,TRBJ2-7,NA,NA,CASSIRGRGNSYEQYF,TGTGCCAGTAGTATAAGAGGGCGAGGTAACTCCTACGAGCAGTACTTC
TRBV30,TRBJ2-7,NA,NA,CAWRTRQTGEQYF,TGTGCCTGGAGGACTAGACAGACGGGGGAGCAGTACTTC
TRBV7-2,TRBJ2-3,NA,NA,CASSLSSSAGVDTQYF,TGTGCCAGCAGCTTATCATCTAGCGCCGGGGTGGATACGCAGTATTTT
TRBV6-4,TRBJ2-7,NA,NA,CASGGRRPSYEQYF,TGTGCCAGCGGGGGGAGAAGGCCGTCCTACGAGCAGTACTTC
TRBV14,TRBJ2-7,NA,TRBD2,CASSQDVGLANAYEQYF,TGTGCCAGCAGCCAAGATGTGGGACTAGCGAACGCCTACGAGCAGTACTTC
TRBV7-9,TRBJ2-2,NA,NA,CASSLWPTTLELFF,TGTGCCAGCAGCTTATGGCCCACTACCCTGGAGCTGTTTTTT
TRBV5-4,TRBJ1-1,NA,NA,CASSHRENTEAFF,TGTGCCAGCAGCCACAGGGAGAACACTGAAGCTTTCTTT
TRBV4-3,TRBJ1-2,NA,NA,CASSQDRGYGYTF,TGCGCCAGCAGCCAAGACAGGGGTTATGGCTACACCTTC
TRBV10-2,TRBJ1-1,few,TRBD1,CASSEGQGGYTEAFF,TGCGCCAGCAGTGAGGGACAGGGGGGATACACTGAAGCTTTCTTT
TRBV6-5,TRBJ2-1,NA,TRBD1,CASSHGQGVVNEQFF,TGTGCCAGCAGTCACGGACAGGGGGTTGTAAATGAGCAGTTCTTC
TRBV7-9,TRBJ1-6,NA,NA,CASSSTSGDYNSPLHF,TGTGCCAGCAGCTCCACGTCAGGGGACTATAATTCACCCCTCCACTTT
TRBV19,TRBJ2-7,NA,TRBD1,CASRPQDREDEQYF,TGTGCCAGTAGACCTCAGGACAGGGAGGACGAGCAGTACTTC
TRBV27,TRBJ2-7,few,TRBD2,CASRTLAGGSYEQYF,TGTGCCAGCAGAACACTAGCGGGAGGCTCCTACGAGCAGTACTTC
TRBV11-1,TRBJ1-6,NA,NA,CASSLAASPLHF,TGTGCCAGCAGCTTAGCGGCTTCACCCCTCCACTTT
TRBV5-1,TRBJ2-1,few,NA,CASSRNQGGSSYNEQFF,TGCGCCAGCAGCCGAAACCAAGGGGGTAGCTCCTACAATGAGCAGTTCTTC
TRBV10-2,TRBJ2-5,once,NA,CASSDHAGTTQETQYF,TGCGCCAGCAGTGATCACGCCGGGACAACACAAGAGACCCAGTACTTC
TRBV5-4,TRBJ2-1,few,TRBD2,CASSSLAGAYNEQFF,TGTGCCAGCAGCTCACTAGCGGGAGCCTACAATGAGCAGTTCTTC
TRBV6-5,TRBJ1-1,once,TRBD1,CASSSLAGGGEAFF,TGTGCCAGCAGCTCCCTCGCAGGGGGCGGTGAAGCTTTCTTT
TRBV6-5,TRBJ2-2,NA,NA,CASSPGRGTGELFF,TGTGCCAGCAGCCCTGGGAGAGGCACCGGGGAGCTGTTTTTT
TRBV5-1,TRBJ2-7,NA,NA,CASSATGAYEQYF,TGCGCCAGCAGCGCAACAGGAGCCTACGAGCAGTACTTC
TRBV28,TRBJ2-5,NA,NA,CASSLKGEAGALAETQYF,TGTGCCAGCAGTTTAAAGGGGGAGGCGGGGGCTCTGGCAGAGACCCAGTACTTC
TRBV28,TRBJ2-7,NA,TRBD1,CASSGLTGGTEQYF,TGTGCCAGCAGTGGGTTGACAGGGGGCACCGAGCAGTACTTC
TRBV2,TRBJ2-5,NA,NA,CASSERRGPETQYF,TGTGCCAGCAGTGAAAGGAGGGGGCCTGAGACCCAGTACTTC
TRBV7-8,TRBJ1-6,NA,NA,CASSLARSPSYNSPLHF,TGTGCCAGCAGCTTAGCTCGGTCCCCCTCCTATAATTCACCCCTCCACTTT
TRBV28,TRBJ1-2,NA,NA,CASSLVRNYGYTF,TGTGCCAGCAGTTTAGTCAGGAACTATGGCTACACCTTC
TRBV10-2,TRBJ2-2,NA,TRBD2,CASRRERALTGELFF,TGCGCCAGCAGGCGGGAGCGGGCCTTAACCGGGGAGCTGTTTTTT
TRBV28,TRBJ2-2,NA,NA,CASSFANTAGELFF,TGTGCCAGCAGTTTTGCGAATACCGCCGGGGAGCTGTTTTTT
TRBV5-4,TRBJ2-5,NA,TRBD2,CASSRWTSQETQYF,TGTGCCAGCAGCAGGTGGACTAGCCAAGAGACCCAGTACTTC
TRBV28,TRBJ2-7,NA,TRBD1,CASSSRRTGRTYEQYF,TGTGCCAGCAGTTCTCGTCGGACAGGGAGGACCTACGAGCAGTACTTC
TRBV14,TRBJ1-2,NA,TRBD1,CASRTKDRVLGSYYGYTF,TGTGCCAGCAGGACAAAGGACAGGGTCCTAGGTTCTTACTATGGCTACACCTTC
TRBV19,TRBJ2-2,NA,NA,CASSGQGQLNTGELFF,TGTGCCAGTTCCGGCCAAGGACAGCTTAACACCGGGGAGCTGTTTTTT
TRBV11-2,TRBJ2-5,NA,NA,CASSLGGTAGETQYF,TGTGCCAGCAGCTTAGGCGGGACAGCCGGCGAGACCCAGTACTTC
TRBV14,TRBJ2-7,NA,TRBD2,CASSQDGTSGIYEQYF,TGTGCCAGCAGCCAAGATGGGACTAGCGGGATATACGAGCAGTACTTC
TRBV11-3,TRBJ1-1,NA,TRBD1,CASSRRGLEDTEAFF,TGTGCCAGCAGCCGCAGGGGGCTTGAGGACACTGAAGCTTTCTTT
TRBV19,TRBJ2-7,NA,TRBD2,CASRRWTSGSSHEQYF,TGTGCCAGTAGACGGTGGACTAGCGGGAGTTCCCACGAGCAGTACTTC
TRBV19,TRBJ2-3,NA,NA,CASTQQPSTDTQYF,TGTGCCAGTACCCAACAGCCTTCCACAGATACGCAGTATTTT
TRBV5-6,TRBJ2-7,NA,TRBD1,CASSRRTGATYEQYF,TGTGCCAGCAGCCGAAGGACAGGCGCAACCTACGAGCAGTACTTC
TRBV11-2,TRBJ1-3,NA,NA,CASSFRSSGNTIYF,TGTGCCAGCAGCTTCCGCAGCTCTGGAAACACCATATATTTT